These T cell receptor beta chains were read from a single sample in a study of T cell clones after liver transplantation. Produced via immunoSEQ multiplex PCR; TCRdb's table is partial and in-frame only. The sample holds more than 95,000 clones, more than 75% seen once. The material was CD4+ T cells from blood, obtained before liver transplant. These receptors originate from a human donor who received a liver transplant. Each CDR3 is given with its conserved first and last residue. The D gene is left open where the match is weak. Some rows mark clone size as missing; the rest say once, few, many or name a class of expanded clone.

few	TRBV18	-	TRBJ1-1	TGTGCCAGCTCACCTCGCGCGGTTAGTTTAGGTGGAAGGGCTAACACTGAAGCTTTCTTT	CASSPRAVSLGGRANTEAFF
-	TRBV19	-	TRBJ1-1	TGTGCCAGTAGTATCAGGGTCTTGAACACTGAAGCTTTCTTT	CASSIRVLNTEAFF
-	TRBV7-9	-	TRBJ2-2	TGTGCCAGCAGCGCCACCGGGACACCGAACACCGGGGAGCTGTTTTTT	CASSATGTPNTGELFF
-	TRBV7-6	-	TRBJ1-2	TGTGCCAGCAGTCAGGGAGGTGGTGCTGGGGGCTACACCTTC	CASSQGGGAGGYTF
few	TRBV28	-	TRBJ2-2	TGTGCCAGCCTTTTAAGGCAGGGTAAAACCGGGGAGCTGTTTTTT	CASLLRQGKTGELFF
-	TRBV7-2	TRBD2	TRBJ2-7	TGTGCCAGCAGCTCCGGGACTAGCGGGGAGAGCTCCTACGAGCAGTACTTC	CASSSGTSGESSYEQYF
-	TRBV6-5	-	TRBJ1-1	TGTGCCAGCATCACCCCGGGGGCGCTCAACACTGAAGCTTTCTTT	CASITPGALNTEAFF
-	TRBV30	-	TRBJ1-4	TGTGCCTGGACCCAAGGAATTCGGGACGGGGGTGAAAAACTGTTTTTT	CAWTQGIRDGGEKLFF
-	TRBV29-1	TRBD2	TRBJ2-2	TGCAGCGTTCTGACTAGCGGGGTGATTGGAGGTTCCGGGGAGCTGTTTTTT	CSVLTSGVIGGSGELFF
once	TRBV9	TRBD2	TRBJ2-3	TGTGCCAGCAGCGTAGGTGCTAGCGGGGGTAGCACAGATACGCAGTATTTT	CASSVGASGGSTDTQYF
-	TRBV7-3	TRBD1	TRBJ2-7	TGTGCCAGCAGCTTAGGGGGGACAGGCCCCCGAAGTGGAGAGCAGTACTTC	CASSLGGTGPRSGEQYF
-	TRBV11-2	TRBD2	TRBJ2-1	TGTGCCAGCAGCTTAATTAGCGGGAGTATCTCCTACAATGAGCAGTTCTTC	CASSLISGSISYNEQFF
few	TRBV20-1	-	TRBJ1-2	TGCAGTGACAGGTTAGGGAGAGGCTACACCTTC	CSDRLGRGYTF
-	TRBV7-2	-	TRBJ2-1	TGTGCCAGCAGCTTAAGGAGCGGGCAGAACAATGAGCAGTTCTTC	CASSLRSGQNNEQFF
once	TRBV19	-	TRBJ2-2	TGTGCCGGTAGTCCAGGACGAGCGAACACCGGGGAGCTGTTTTTT	CAGSPGRANTGELFF
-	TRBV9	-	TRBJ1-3	TGTGCCAGCAGCGTAGCTACTATGGGTTCCTCTGGAAACACCATATATTTT	CASSVATMGSSGNTIYF
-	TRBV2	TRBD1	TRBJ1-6	TGTGCCAGCAGTGAAAGACAGGGGTATAATTCACCCCTCCACTTT	CASSERQGYNSPLHF
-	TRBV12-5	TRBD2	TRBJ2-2	TGTGCTAGTGGCCTTTCTAGCGGGAGCATAGGCACCGGGGAGCTGTTTTTT	CASGLSSGSIGTGELFF
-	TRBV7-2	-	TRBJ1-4	TGTGCCAGCAGCACTGGCGGGACGACAACTAATGAAAAACTGTTTTTT	CASSTGGTTTNEKLFF
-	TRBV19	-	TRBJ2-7	TGTGCCAGTAGTATCGCCCCAACAGGGTACTCCTACGAGCAGTACTTC	CASSIAPTGYSYEQYF
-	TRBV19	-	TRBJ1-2	TGTGCCAGTACAGGGGCGAACTATGGCTACACCTTC	CASTGANYGYTF
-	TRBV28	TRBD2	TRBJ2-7	TGTGCCAGCAGTTCCCGGACTAGCAAGGGGGAGGAGCAGTACTTC	CASSSRTSKGEEQYF
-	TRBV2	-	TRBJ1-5	TGTGCCAGCAGTGAACATCGACAGGGCAATCAGCCCCAGCATTTT	CASSEHRQGNQPQHF
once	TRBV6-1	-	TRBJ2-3	TGTGCCAGCAGGGATTGGCAGCGACGCACAGATACGCAGTATTTT	CASRDWQRRTDTQYF
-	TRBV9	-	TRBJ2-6	TGTGCCAGCAGCCTTGACATGAGCTCTGGGGCCAACGTCCTGACTTTC	CASSLDMSSGANVLTF
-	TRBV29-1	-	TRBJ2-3	TGCAGCGTTGAAGGCGGGAACACAGATACGCAGTATTTT	CSVEGGNTDTQYF
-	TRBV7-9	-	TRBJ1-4	TGTGCCAGCAGCCCGGGGGAGGACCACTATGAAAAACTGTTTTTT	CASSPGEDHYEKLFF
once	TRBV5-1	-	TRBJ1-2	TGCGCCAGCAGGGGCACCAGTCACGGGGGTGGCTACACCTTC	CASRGTSHGGGYTF
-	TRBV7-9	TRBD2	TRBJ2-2	TGTGCCAGCAGCTTAAACAGGCGACAGATAAGCGGGAGCACCGGGGAGCTGTTTTTT	CASSLNRRQISGSTGELFF
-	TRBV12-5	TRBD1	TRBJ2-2	TGTGCTAGTGGCACCGGGACAGGTATCCAGACCGGGGAGCTGTTTTTT	CASGTGTGIQTGELFF
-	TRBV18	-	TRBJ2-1	TGTGCCAGCTCACCACGATGGGCGGACAATGAGCAGTTCTTC	CASSPRWADNEQFF
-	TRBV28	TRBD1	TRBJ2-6	TGTGCCAGCAGGGGGGACAGGGCAGAAATAAGCTCTGGGGCCAACGTCCTGACTTTC	CASRGDRAEISSGANVLTF
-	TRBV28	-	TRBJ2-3	TGTGCCAGCAGCTTGTGGAGCGGATACACAGATACGCAGTATTTT	CASSLWSGYTDTQYF
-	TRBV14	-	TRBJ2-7	TGTGCCAGCAGCCAAGAGTTGAACAGGATTGAGCAGTACTTC	CASSQELNRIEQYF
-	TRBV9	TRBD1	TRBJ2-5	TGTGCCAGCAGCTTGGGACAGGCTCAAGAGACCCAGTACTTC	CASSLGQAQETQYF
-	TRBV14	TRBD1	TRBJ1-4	TGTGCCAGCAGCCGCTACAGGGGGATTAGGGAAAAACTGTTTTTT	CASSRYRGIREKLFF
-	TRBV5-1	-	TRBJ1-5	TGCGCCAGCAGCTGGGGTTTGGGAGTTGACCAGCCCCAGCATTTT	CASSWGLGVDQPQHF
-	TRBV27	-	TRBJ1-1	TGTGCCAGCAGTTCCCCCCGGGGGGGGGCTGAAGCTTTCTTT	CASSSPRGGAEAFF
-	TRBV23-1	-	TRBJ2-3	TGCGCCAGCGCATCGAACGGGGGAAGGGGCAGCACAGATACGCAGTATTTT	CASASNGGRGSTDTQYF
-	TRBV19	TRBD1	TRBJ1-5	TGTGCCAGTAGGTTGGACAGGGGGCAGGGTCAGCCCCAGCATTTT	CASRLDRGQGQPQHF
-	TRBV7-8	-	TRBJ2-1	TGTGCCAGCATCCCCCCGCGGAGCTCCTACAATGAGCAGTTCTTC	CASIPPRSSYNEQFF
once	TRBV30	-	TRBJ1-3	TGTGCCTGGAGTGTCGGGGGTGGCTCTGGAAACACCATATATTTT	CAWSVGGGSGNTIYF
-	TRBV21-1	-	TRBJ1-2	TGTGCCAGCAGCAAAGTGACTGGGGGCTATGGCTACACCTTC	CASSKVTGGYGYTF
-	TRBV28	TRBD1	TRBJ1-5	TGTGCCAGCAGTCTTGGGACAGGTCTCAATCAGCCCCAGCATTTT	CASSLGTGLNQPQHF
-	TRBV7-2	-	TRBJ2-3	TGTGCCAGCAGCTTAGGGACACGGGCAGATACGCAGTATTTT	CASSLGTRADTQYF
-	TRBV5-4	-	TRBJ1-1	TGTGCCAGCAGCTTGGCCTGGGGTAACACTGAAGCTTTCTTT	CASSLAWGNTEAFF
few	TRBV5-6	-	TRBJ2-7	TGTGCCAGCAGCTTGACAGGGAACTCCTACGAGCAGTACTTC	CASSLTGNSYEQYF
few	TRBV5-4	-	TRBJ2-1	TGTGCCAGCAGCCCTACAGTATCCAATGAGCAGTTCTTC	CASSPTVSNEQFF
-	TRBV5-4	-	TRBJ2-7	TGTGCCAGCAGCCGATGGCGGGACACCATTTACGAGCAGTACTTC	CASSRWRDTIYEQYF
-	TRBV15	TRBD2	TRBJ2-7	TGTGCCACCAGCCCTTCGATAGCGGGAGTGGGCAACGAGCAGTACTTC	CATSPSIAGVGNEQYF
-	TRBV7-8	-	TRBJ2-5	TGTGCCAGCAGCGCCTGGCCTATCCAAGAGACCCAGTACTTC	CASSAWPIQETQYF
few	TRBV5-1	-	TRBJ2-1	TGCGCCAGCAGCGGGGGACTTGACCAGCAGTTCTTC	CASSGGLDQQFF